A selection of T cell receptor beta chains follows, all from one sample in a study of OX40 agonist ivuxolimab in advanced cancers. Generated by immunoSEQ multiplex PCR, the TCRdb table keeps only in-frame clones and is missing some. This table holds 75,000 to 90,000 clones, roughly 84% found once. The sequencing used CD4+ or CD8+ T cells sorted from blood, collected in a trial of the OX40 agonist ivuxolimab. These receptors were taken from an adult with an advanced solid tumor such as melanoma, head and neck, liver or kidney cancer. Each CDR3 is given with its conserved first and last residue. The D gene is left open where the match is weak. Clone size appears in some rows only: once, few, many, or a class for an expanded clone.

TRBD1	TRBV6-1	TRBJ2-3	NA	TGTGCCAGCAGAGAGACAGGGGGCGTAGATACGCAGTATTTT	CASRETGGVDTQYF
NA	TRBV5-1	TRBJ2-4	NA	TGCGCCAGCAGCCTGACGGGGGATTCAAACATTCAGTACTTC	CASSLTGDSNIQYF
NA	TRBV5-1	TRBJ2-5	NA	TGCGCCAGCAGCTTGGTGGGGGAAGAGACCCAGTACTTC	CASSLVGEETQYF
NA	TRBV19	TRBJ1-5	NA	TGTGCCAGTAGTAGAAGAAAAGGGCAAGTCAATCAGCCCCAGCATTTT	CASSRRKGQVNQPQHF
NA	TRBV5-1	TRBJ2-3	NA	TGCGCCAGCAGGAACTTAGCTGGGACAGATACGCAGTATTTT	CASRNLAGTDTQYF
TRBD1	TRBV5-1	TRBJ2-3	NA	TGCGCCAGCAGCTTCCAGGGACAGGGGGCGAGGGATACGCAGTATTTT	CASSFQGQGARDTQYF
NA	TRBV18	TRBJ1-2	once	TGTGCCAGCTCACCACTCTCTGGACGGGGTACCACTAACTATGGCTACACCTTC	CASSPLSGRGTTNYGYTF
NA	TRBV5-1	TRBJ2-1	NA	TGCGCCAGCAGCTTGCAGACGGGGGGCGGTTCCTACAATGAGCAGTTCTTC	CASSLQTGGGSYNEQFF
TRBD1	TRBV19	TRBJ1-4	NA	TGTGCCAGTAGGAGGGGACAGGGGACTGCAACTAATGAAAAACTGTTTTTT	CASRRGQGTATNEKLFF
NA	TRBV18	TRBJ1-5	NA	TGTGCCAGCTCACCAACAGGGAAATGGCAGCCCCAGCATTTT	CASSPTGKWQPQHF
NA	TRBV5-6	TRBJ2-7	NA	TGTGCCAGCAGCCCCCCGGACGGAACCCTTAGGCCCTACGAGCAGTACTTC	CASSPPDGTLRPYEQYF
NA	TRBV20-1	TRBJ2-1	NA	TGCAGTGCTAGCCTCGGTGGTGAGCAGTTCTTC	CSASLGGEQFF
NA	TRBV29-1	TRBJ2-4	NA	TGCAGCGCCGAAGCGCAGTTTGGAAACATTCAGTACTTC	CSAEAQFGNIQYF
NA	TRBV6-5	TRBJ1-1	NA	TGTGCCAGCAGGGGGACACCTCCTACCGCTGAAGCTTTCTTT	CASRGTPPTAEAFF
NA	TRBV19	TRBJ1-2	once	TGTGCCAGTAGTATACAGGACAAATCGAACTATGGCTACACCTTC	CASSIQDKSNYGYTF